The rows below give T cell receptor beta chains drawn from one sample of a study of T cell responses to AZD1222 COVID-19 vaccine. The data were produced by immunoSEQ multiplex PCR, yet TCRdb's version contains in-frame clones alone and is incomplete. The sample carries around 60,000 clones, around nine tenths recorded once. The source was peripheral blood, collected on day 0 of AZD1222 vaccination. The receptors were sampled from an adult in good health. Each CDR3 is given with its conserved first and last residue. The order of the fields is J gene, clone size, V gene, CDR3 protein. The size of a clone is reported for some rows only, either as once, few or many, or as a class for expanded clones.

TRBJ2-7 | - | TRBV2 | CASTKGTAYEQYF
TRBJ2-2 | - | TRBV5-1 | CASSLASPSGGTNTGELFF
TRBJ1-4 | - | TRBV6-5 | CASRDRAPLNEKLFF
TRBJ2-1 | - | TRBV11-2 | CASRSLGQRSYNEQFF
TRBJ1-6 | few | TRBV9 | CASSGRTDSSPLHF
TRBJ1-3 | - | TRBV9 | CASSVQGSRSGNTIYF
TRBJ1-2 | - | TRBV3-1/TRBV3-2 | CASSQGGVGYTF
TRBJ2-3 | - | TRBV19 | CASSPSPQWKDTQYF
TRBJ2-3 | - | TRBV18 | CASSPDRDTQYF
TRBJ1-5 | - | TRBV6-2/TRBV6-3 | CASSYLEDRVNQPQHF
TRBJ1-2 | once | TRBV28 | CASSARREDGYTF
TRBJ1-1 | once | TRBV7-8 | CASAPGGDTEAFF
TRBJ1-1 | few | TRBV2 | CASGPIGSGEAFF
TRBJ2-6 | once | TRBV27 | CASSFKGHGTLGGANVLTF
TRBJ2-3 | - | TRBV6-2/TRBV6-3 | CASSQEGLAGADTQYF
TRBJ2-2 | - | TRBV19 | CASQMRTGELFF
TRBJ2-2 | - | TRBV2 | CASRPRGGLRNTGELFF
TRBJ2-5 | - | TRBV4-1 | CASSQGTSGDPQETQYF
TRBJ1-4 | - | TRBV29-1 | CSVGGREDEKLFF
TRBJ1-4 | - | TRBV15 | CATSSQRMAGGAISEKLFF
TRBJ1-6 | - | TRBV3-1/TRBV3-2 | CASSQFSGSPLHF
TRBJ2-5 | once | TRBV7-9 | CASSRSRETQYF
TRBJ2-7 | - | TRBV6-5 | CASSYQGSHYEQYF
TRBJ2-3 | large | TRBV5-5 | CASSLAGQGAGDTQYF
TRBJ2-2 | - | TRBV2 | CASRYRDTGELFF
TRBJ1-5 | few | TRBV18 | CASSDDRDQPQHF
TRBJ1-2 | - | TRBV19 | CASSMGQGDLYTF